This TCR beta chain was sequenced during a study of blood T cell repertoires in COVID-19. V lost 0 bases, J lost 3 bases, and 5 bases stayed unmatched. CDR3 length equals 15 residues. Germline V CDR1 and CDR2: SGHNT, YYREEE (reference sequence). The repertoire was sequenced with immunoSEQ multiplex PCR; TCRdb's copy has only in-frame clones and lacks some. The sample holds a few hundred thousand clones, 65% to 85% seen once. This sequence originates from a woman in her 40s who had recovered from COVID-19. The chain links TRBV5-4 to TRBJ2-7; TRBD2 matches at 8 bases. The sequenced sample consisted of peripheral blood. DNA of the CDR3: TGTGCCAGCAGCTTGGGTGATAGCGGGATCTACGAGCAGTACTTC. Protein: CASSLGDSGIYEQYF.